This T cell receptor beta chain was sequenced for a study of Ad26.COV2.S vaccination and SARS-CoV-2 variants. This CDR3 has 13 amino acids. Trimming took 3 bases from V and 2 from J, leaving 7 bases between them. Specified treatment: some 20 received Ad26.COV2.S at low or high dose, single or two shots; about 5 received placebo; per-sample allocation not given. Samples came from day 63 after the first vaccine or placebo injection. Generated by immunoSEQ multiplex PCR, the TCRdb table keeps only in-frame clones and is missing some. Of approximately 280,000 clones in the sample, roughly 86% are singletons; the top ten hold less than 3.5%.

The chain couples TRBV12-3 or TRBV12-4 to TRBJ1-1; D call uncertain. This clonotype was obtained from a person aged 18-65 years who received the Ad26.COV2.S COVID-19 vaccine or a placebo. The sample here was peripheral blood, taken in a trial of Ad26.COV2.S vaccine versus placebo. CDR3 DNA: TGTGCCAGCAGTTTTCAGGACAACACTGAAGCTTTCTTT. Its translation is CASSFQDNTEAFF.